The 8 T cell receptor beta chains below all came from one sample that was sequenced in a study of blood T cell repertoires in COVID-19 (dated by TCRdb to the early 2020s). The protocol used for the library was the immunoSEQ multiplex PCR assay. TCRdb's version of the immuneACCESS table is confined to in-frame rearrangements and falls short of the full clone set. An unresolved V gene accounts for under half of the shortfall where checked; the remainder is of unknown origin. This sample lists about 160,000 clones; 80% were detected once. The leading ten clones occupy 3.4% of the sample. Sequenced material: PBMCs or T cells enriched from blood (not recorded which). The receptors stem from a woman aged 55-75 years who had recovered from COVID-19.

The V call is TRBV27, the J call TRBJ1-4; D might be TRBD1 (6 bases). The CDR3 consists of 13 residues. V was trimmed by 2 bases and J by 7 bases, leaving 8 bases between them. Germline lookup yields CDR1 MNHEY and CDR2 SMNVEV (reference sequence). The CDR3 loop is CASSLLGGEKLFF. In DNA, the CDR3 is TGTGCCAGCAGTTTACTAGGGGGTGAAAAACTGTTTTTT.

The chain joins TRBV11-3 to TRBJ1-2; TRBD1 is a possible D gene (5 bases). Deletions cut 0 bases from V and 0 bases from J, with 8 bases between. Germline CDR1 is SGHNT and CDR2 is YENEEA. The CDR3 covers 15 residues. CDR3 DNA: TGTGCCAGCAGCTTAGATAGGGGCTCTAACTATGGCTACACCTTC. The encoded protein is CASSLDRGSNYGYTF.

V and J are TRBV27 and TRBJ1-2; D is uncertain. Germline V lookup: CDR1 MNHEY, CDR2 SMNVEV (reference sequence). This CDR3 has 13 residues. V gave up 6 bases and J gave up 8 bases, with 16 bases separating them. The CDR3 protein is CASRIWASGGYTF. The CDR3 DNA is TGTGCCAGCAGAATCTGGGCATCCGGCGGCTACACCTTC.

The V and J genes are TRBV12-3 or TRBV12-4 and TRBJ1-1; 9 bases align to TRBD1. The trim removed 6 bases at V and 6 bases at J, leaving 5 bases unmatched. CDR3 size: 13 residues. The CDR3 DNA follows: TGTGCCAGCAGCCCGGGACAGGGTGCTGAAGCTTTCTTT. It encodes CASSPGQGAEAFF.

This clone was seen a few times. The rearrangement joins TRBV29-1 to TRBJ2-2; 8 bases are a match to TRBD1. Germline CDR1 and CDR2: SQVTM and ANQGSEA. The trim removed 5 bases at V and 2 bases at J, leaving 7 bases unmatched. The length of the CDR3 is 15 residues. The CDR3 protein is CSVRTTGDNTGELFF. The CDR3 region has the DNA TGCAGCGTTCGAACGACAGGGGATAACACCGGGGAGCTGTTTTTT.

This clone has only one observation. The chain links TRBV27 to TRBJ1-2; 9 bases are a match to TRBD1. Losses at the gene ends were 4 bases for V and 1 base for J; bases not matched to a gene: 10. Germline V gene sequence: CDR1 MNHEY, CDR2 SMNVEV (reference sequence). This CDR3 has 17 residues. The CDR3 loop reads CASSSRYRGLNNYGYTF. CDR3 coding DNA: TGTGCCAGCAGTTCTCGTTACAGGGGGCTTAATAACTATGGCTACACCTTC.

This rearrangement joins TRBV7-9 to TRBJ2-7; a weak D match, TRBD1 (5 bases). The CDR3 is 16 residues long. V lost 5 bases to trimming and J lost 0 bases, with 17 bases between them. CDR1 is SEHNR, CDR2 FQNEAQ, per germline (reference sequence). The CDR3 DNA follows: TGTGCCAGCAGCCCAGATATGGGCAGGGCCTCCTACGAGCAGTACTTC. This gives the protein CASSPDMGRASYEQYF.

Many counts were recorded for this clone. The chain joins TRBV5-6 to TRBJ2-5; no firm D call. The V end was cut by 1 base, the J end by 6 bases, with 13 bases between. This CDR3 comprises 14 residues. The V gene's germline CDR1 is SGHDT and CDR2 YYEEEE. The CDR3 is CASSLLAGTKTQYF. The CDR3 DNA follows: TGTGCCAGCAGCTTGCTTGCAGGCACGAAGACCCAGTACTTC.